This entry lists 22 T cell receptor beta chains sequenced from one sample in a study of OX40 agonist ivuxolimab in advanced cancers. Clones were sequenced by immunoSEQ multiplex PCR, and TCRdb holds only the in-frame ones, with some missing. The sample holds about 90,000 clones, more than 80% seen once. The specimen comprised CD4+ or CD8+ T cells sorted from blood, sampled in a trial of the OX40 agonist ivuxolimab. These receptors all come from an adult with an advanced solid tumor such as melanoma, head and neck, liver or kidney cancer.

The V and J genes are TRBV9 and TRBJ2-7, with D maybe TRBD1 (5 bases). The germline V gene has CDR1 SGDLS and CDR2 YYNGEE. The CDR3 consists of 17 residues. V shed 2 bases and J shed 5 bases, with 23 bases lying between them. CDR3 loop: CASSVAPVPGKYNEQYF. In DNA form, the CDR3 reads TGTGCCAGCAGCGTCGCCCCGGTTCCAGGGAAGTACAACGAGCAGTACTTC. The whole variable domain, filled in from reference TRBV9 and TRBJ2-7, reads DSGVTQTPKHLITATGQRVTLRCSPRSGDLSVYWYQQSLDQGLQFLIQYYNGEERAKGNILERFSAQQFPDLHSELNLSSLELGDSALYFCASSVAPVPGKYNEQYFGPGTRLTVT.

This clone appeared a few times. The chain carries TRBV5-1 and TRBJ1-5; D gene uncertain. The V gene lost 3 bases and the J gene lost 11 bases, with 18 bases spanning the gap. Per the germline V gene, CDR1 is SGHRS and CDR2 is YFSETQ. The CDR3 spans 14 residues. The CDR3 DNA follows: TGCGCCAGCAGCTCCGGCCCGGGAGGAGTGGCCCAGCATTTT. It encodes CASSSGPGGVAQHF. Full variable domain (missing parts from reference TRBV5-1 and TRBJ1-5): KAGVTQTPRYLIKTRGQQVTLSCSPISGHRSVSWYQQTPGQGLQFLFEYFSETQRNKGNFPGRFSGRQFSNSRSEMNVSTLELGDSALYLCASSSGPGGVAQHFGDGTRLSIL.

The rearrangement uses TRBV9 and TRBJ2-3; 8 nucleotides align to TRBD2. The trim removed 0 bases at V and 4 bases at J, leaving 4 bases unmatched. Germline CDR1 reads SGDLS; CDR2 reads YYNGEE. This CDR3 comprises 15 residues. The DNA for the CDR3 is TGTGCCAGCAGCGTAGTGGGTAGCGGGGCAGATACGCAGTATTTT. It yields the protein CASSVVGSGADTQYF. The full variable domain, its missing parts supplied by reference TRBV9 and TRBJ2-3, is DSGVTQTPKHLITATGQRVTLRCSPRSGDLSVYWYQQSLDQGLQFLIQYYNGEERAKGNILERFSAQQFPDLHSELNLSSLELGDSALYFCASSVVGSGADTQYFGPGTRLTVL.

The chain links TRBV5-5 to TRBJ2-7; 8 bases agree with TRBD1. Trimming removed 4 bases from V and 5 bases from J; junction bases left unmatched: 8. Germline CDR1 and CDR2: SGHKS and YYEKEE (reference sequence). This CDR3 contains 14 residues. CDR3 sequence: CASSQRRGLDEQYF. The CDR3 DNA reads as TGTGCCAGCAGCCAACGCAGGGGGCTCGACGAGCAGTACTTC.

The V gene is TRBV10-3, the J gene TRBJ1-3; D is unclear. The CDR3 runs 14 residues. Germline V gene data show CDR1 as ENHRY and CDR2 as SYGVKD. V lost 4 bases to trimming and J lost 0 bases, with 7 bases between them. CDR3 loop: CAISVTTSGNTIYF. The CDR3 DNA follows: TGTGCCATCAGTGTTACAACCTCTGGAAACACCATATATTTT.

The V and J genes are TRBV14 and TRBJ2-1; TRBD2 matches at 8 bases. Trimming took 0 bases from V and 1 from J; bases not matched to a gene: 5. The CDR3 sequence is 17 residues long. The germline CDR1 and CDR2 sequences are SGHDN and FVKESK. Here the CDR3 reads CASSQDRSGRSYNEQFF. DNA of the CDR3: TGTGCCAGCAGCCAAGATCGCAGCGGGAGATCCTACAATGAGCAGTTCTTC.

The J gene is TRBJ1-5, the V gene TRBV2; maybe TRBD1 (6 bases). Germline-derived CDR1 and CDR2 are SNHLY and FYNNEI. V lost 6 bases and J 7 bases, leaving 13 bases between the germline ends. The CDR3 spans 13 residues. As DNA, the CDR3 is TGTGCCAGCAGGAGGGGGGGAGGGCAGCCCCAGCATTTT. It is translated as CASRRGGGQPQHF.

This clone was seen just once. Other DNA sequences in the same sample also yield this CDR3. J is TRBJ1-1 and V is TRBV2, with TRBD1 identical over 10 bases. Trimming took 6 bases from V and 3 from J; bases not matched to a gene: 1. This CDR3 has 13 residues. The germline CDR1 and CDR2 sequences are SNHLY and FYNNEI. DNA for the CDR3: TGTGCCAGCAGCGGGACAGGGGACACTGAAGCTTTCTTT. Translation gives CASSGTGDTEAFF.

The chain recombines TRBV5-6 with TRBJ1-4; a weak D match, TRBD1 (5 bases). Trimming pared 0 bases from V and 11 bases from J, leaving 8 bases between. This CDR3 has 12 residues. Germline V CDR1 and CDR2: SGHDT, YYEEEE. The CDR3 loop reads CASSLEGRKLFF. CDR3 nucleotide sequence: TGTGCCAGCAGCTTGGAGGGGCGGAAACTGTTTTTT.

The chain links TRBV11-3 to TRBJ2-5, with D unclear. Germline V gives CDR1 SGHNT, CDR2 YENEEA. The germline V and J ends were trimmed by 1 base and 2 bases, with 11 bases remaining between them. The length of the CDR3 is 15 residues. Written as DNA, the CDR3 is TGTGCCAGCAGCTTAGGCCTATCGAAACAAGAGACCCAGTACTTC. The encoded protein is CASSLGLSKQETQYF.

This chain connects TRBV11-2 to TRBJ2-1; D perhaps matches TRBD2 (6 bases). This CDR3 is built from 16 residues. Between the trimmed V and J ends, which lost 3 bases and 1 base, there was a span of 13 bases. Germline CDR1 is SGHAT and CDR2 is FQNNGV. As DNA, the CDR3 is TGTGCCAGCAGCTTGGGTCACGGGGGATCCTACAATGAGCAGTTCTTC. This sequence encodes CASSLGHGGSYNEQFF.

The rearrangement links TRBV28 to TRBJ2-7; D might be TRBD1 (5 bases). V lost 1 base, J lost 2 bases, and 9 bases lay in between. Germline V lookup: CDR1 MDHEN, CDR2 SYDVKM. This CDR3 contains 14 residues. The CDR3 is CASSLSRGAYEQYV. In nucleotides, the CDR3 is TGTGCCAGCAGTTTATCAAGGGGTGCCTACGAGCAGTACGTC.

The chain recombines TRBV2 with TRBJ2-7; D might be TRBD1 or TRBD2, each matching 5 bases. Germline V gene lookup returns CDR1 SNHLY and CDR2 FYNNEI. The V and J ends lost 6 bases and 0 bases respectively, with 9 bases between them. The CDR3 consists of 13 residues. Here the CDR3 DNA reads TGTGCCAGCAGGGGGGACCACTCCTACGAGCAGTACTTC. It codes for CASRGDHSYEQYF.

This clone was counted between two and nine times. This CDR3 is CASSPYALAESTDTQYF. The CDR3 bases are TGTGCCAGCTCACCATACGCCCTAGCGGAAAGCACAGATACGCAGTATTTT. The chain has TRBV18 and TRBJ2-3; 7 nucleotides agree with TRBD2. This CDR3 region has 17 residues. Per the germline V gene, CDR1 is KGHSH and CDR2 is LQKENI. Unmatched junction bases numbered 8, after V lost 2 bases and J lost 0 bases.

This rearrangement joins TRBV18 to TRBJ1-3; possibly TRBD1 for D (5 bases). Germline-derived CDR1 and CDR2 are KGHSH and LQKENI. V shed 4 bases and J shed 7 bases, with 14 bases lying between them. The CDR3 is made up of 14 amino acids. The CDR3 loop is CASSLQGFGNTIYF. The CDR3 DNA is TGTGCCAGCTCACTTCAGGGATTCGGGAACACCATATATTTT.

The J gene is TRBJ2-3, the V gene TRBV4-1; weak D call: TRBD2 (6 bases). There are 16 residues in the CDR3. Germline V lookup: CDR1 MGHRA, CDR2 YSYEKL. Trimming removed 1 base from V and 6 bases from J, with 17 bases in between. The CDR3 DNA follows: TGCGCCAGCAGCCAAGTCGACGAGAGTGGGGGGGATACGCAGTATTTT. It codes for CASSQVDESGGDTQYF.

The chain has TRBV6-1 and TRBJ1-5; tentative D call: TRBD1 (5 bases). V lost 5 bases and J 2 bases, leaving 10 bases between the germline ends. This CDR3 has 14 residues. Per the germline V gene, CDR1 is MNHNS and CDR2 is SASEGT. This CDR3 is CASSRGTGNQPQHF. The CDR3, as DNA: TGTGCCAGCAGTCGGGGGACCGGCAATCAGCCCCAGCATTTT.

This sequence joins TRBV5-1 and TRBJ2-5, with 7 bases identical to TRBD2. CDR1 is SGHRS, CDR2 YFSETQ, per germline. The CDR3 covers 14 residues. V lost 1 base and J lost 2; bases outside the gene matches: 2. For the CDR3, the DNA is TGCGCCAGCAGCTTGTGGGAGGGTCAAGAGACCCAGTACTTC. Protein: CASSLWEGQETQYF.

This clone was seen just once. The chain links TRBV20-1 to TRBJ2-7; D is perhaps TRBD1 (5 bases). The V and J ends lost 4 bases and 6 bases respectively, with 10 bases between them. Germline values: CDR1 DFQATT, CDR2 SNEGSKA (reference sequence). This CDR3 has 11 amino acids. CDR3 DNA sequence: TGCAGTGCTATCAAGGGGTTCGAGCAGTACTTC. It codes for CSAIKGFEQYF.

The chain has TRBV29-1 and TRBJ2-5, with a weak D call TRBD2 (6 bases). The germline V gene has CDR1 SQVTM and CDR2 ANQGSEA. V was trimmed by 2 bases and J by 1 base, leaving 17 bases between them. The CDR3 length is 16 residues. This chain's CDR3 is CSVEKLAGNPQETQYF. The CDR3 DNA reads as TGCAGCGTTGAAAAACTGGCGGGAAACCCCCAAGAGACCCAGTACTTC.

This clone was counted a single time. This chain's CDR3 is CASSLGLQSANEQFF. In DNA form, the CDR3 reads TGCGCCAGCAGCTTGGGACTACAAAGCGCCAATGAGCAGTTCTTC. The chain couples TRBV5-1 to TRBJ2-1; possibly TRBD2 for D (5 bases). V was shortened by 0 bases and J by 6 bases, with 13 bases between the two germline ends. The CDR3 totals 15 residues. Per the germline V gene, CDR1 is SGHRS and CDR2 is YFSETQ.

The chain links TRBV7-3 to TRBJ1-1; perhaps TRBD1 as D (6 bases). This CDR3 has 15 amino acids. V was pared by 2 bases and J by 1 base, with 11 bases between. CDR1 and CDR2 (germline): SGHTA, FQGTGA. The CDR3 protein is CASSLYRAGNTEAFF. The CDR3 DNA follows: TGTGCCAGCAGCTTATACAGGGCGGGGAACACTGAAGCTTTCTTT.